A selection of T cell receptor beta chains follows, all from one sample in a study of T cells in localized non-small cell lung cancer. Repertoires were generated with immunoSEQ multiplex PCR, while TCRdb's copy carries only in-frame clones and drops some. The table includes thousands of clones, 24% detected once. The starting material was normal lung tissue next to the tumor, obtained before any cancer treatment. These receptors were obtained from a male donor aged 60 or older with stage I lung adenocarcinoma. Both conserved end residues are part of each CDR3. A D gene is named only where the DNA matches it firmly. Size values are once, few and many counts, or a class for expanded clones, and some rows have none.

few | TRBJ2-5 | TRBV11-3 | NA | TGTGCCAGCAGCTCCTGGCAGGCGAAGGTGACCCAGTACTTC | CASSSWQAKVTQYF
NA | TRBJ1-6 | TRBV5-1 | TRBD1 | TGCGCCAGCAGCTTGACAGGGGGAGACTCACCCCTCCACTTT | CASSLTGGDSPLHF
few | TRBJ1-6 | TRBV9 | NA | TGTGCCAGCAGGGGCGGGGAGTATAATTCACCCCTCCACTTT | CASRGGEYNSPLHF
few | TRBJ2-5 | TRBV6-8 | NA | TGTGCCAGCAGTGACGGGGGGCCAGGGGGCGCACAGACCCAGTACTTC | CASSDGGPGGAQTQYF
NA | TRBJ1-5 | TRBV19 | NA | TGTGCCAGTAGTACACAGTGGCGGGGGGGGCCCCAGCATTTT | CASSTQWRGGPQHF
NA | TRBJ1-4 | TRBV15 | TRBD1 | TGTGCCACCAGCAGAGGCATAGGACAGGGCGAAAAACTGTTTTTT | CATSRGIGQGEKLFF
NA | TRBJ1-1 | TRBV6-8 | TRBD1 | TGTGCCAGCAGCCGCCCCGGGACAGGGGGCGTAATGAACACTGAAGCTTTCTTT | CASSRPGTGGVMNTEAFF
medium-sized | TRBJ1-3 | TRBV11-3 | NA | TGTGCCAGCAGCCCGGGGGGATCCCCTGGAAACACCATATATTTT | CASSPGGSPGNTIYF
NA | TRBJ1-5 | TRBV19 | NA | TGTGCCAGTACCCCGCAAAAAACGGGCAATCAGCCCCAGCATTTT | CASTPQKTGNQPQHF
few | TRBJ1-1 | TRBV18 | NA | TGTGCCAGCTCACTTGAACACCCTTTCATGAACACTGAAGCTTTCTTT | CASSLEHPFMNTEAFF
few | TRBJ2-7 | TRBV6-8 | TRBD2 | TGTGCCAGCAACAGAGCGGGAGGCCTTTTCAGCTCCTACGAGCAGTACTTC | CASNRAGGLFSSYEQYF
few | TRBJ1-2 | TRBV11-3 | NA | TGTGCCAGCAGCTTGAGTAGGGGGGGTTCAAGATCGGGAAACTATGGCTACACCTTC | CASSLSRGGSRSGNYGYTF
few | TRBJ2-1 | TRBV11-3 | NA | TGTGCCAGCAGCTTAGATCTGGGATATTACAATGAGCAGTTCTTC | CASSLDLGYYNEQFF
few | TRBJ2-1 | TRBV5-1 | NA | TGCGCCAGCAGCCAAGATGGGCCCCCAGTCCGCTACAATGAGCAGTTCTTC | CASSQDGPPVRYNEQFF
NA | TRBJ2-7 | TRBV9 | NA | TGTGCCAGCAGTGAGACCGGGGGCGGACCCTACGAGCAGTACTTC | CASSETGGGPYEQYF
few | TRBJ1-2 | TRBV11-3 | NA | TGTGCCAGCAGCATCTGGGGAGGGGATGATGGCTACACCTTC | CASSIWGGDDGYTF
NA | TRBJ1-2 | TRBV2 | TRBD1 | TGTGCCAGCAGAGCAATTGGGGACAGGGTCCGGGGCTACACCTTC | CASRAIGDRVRGYTF
NA | TRBJ1-1 | TRBV9 | NA | TGTGCCAGCAGCGTCGGTGGAGGGTTTACTGAAGCTTTCTTT | CASSVGGGFTEAFF
NA | TRBJ1-1 | TRBV15 | NA | TGTGCCACCAGCAGAACCGGGGGGGTGTTGAACACTGAAGCTTTCTTT | CATSRTGGVLNTEAFF
medium-sized | TRBJ1-1 | TRBV6-1 | TRBD1 | TGTGCCAGCAGTGAAGACAGGGGGGACACTGAAGCTTTCTTT | CASSEDRGDTEAFF